Listed here is a single T cell receptor (beta chain). Its specificity is unknown. The PCR made use of 60 Vbeta and 13 Jbeta primers. Sequencing was performed with immunoSEQ multiplex PCR; in TCRdb, only in-frame clones are kept and a portion is missing. Here the sample spans around 82,000 clones, 78% being singletons. This entry is derived from a study of cytomegalovirus exposure and HLA in healthy donors. Germline V CDR1 and CDR2: LNHNV, YYDKDF (reference sequence). The ends were cut back, 0 bases at V and 3 bases at J, with 9 bases in the middle. CDR3 size: 14 residues. Study-wide points: Accurate prediction of HLA-A and HLA-B alleles (for most subjects) was reportedly achieved from TCR beta sequences. In an earlier analysis, productive rearrangement rates for most beta V segments clustered near 87% or 30%.

The chain links TRBV15 to TRBJ2-7; no clear D. The source of this sequence is a male donor in good health and CMV-seropositive. Sequencing was done on a sample of PBMCs. The CDR3 region has the DNA TGTGCCACCAGCAGAGATAGACACGGCTACGAGCAGTACTTC. It is translated as CATSRDRHGYEQYF.